This T cell receptor beta chain was found in a study of vaccination and CD4 T cells after COVID-19. With 4 bases removed from V and 9 bases from J, the gap between germline ends came to 18 bases. Germline V gives CDR1 GTSNPN, CDR2 SVGIG (reference sequence). This CDR3 spans 13 amino acids. The Oncomine TCR Beta short-read assay sequenced DNA from cultured CD4+ T cells. The source of extracted genomic DNA was cultured CD4+ T cells. MiXCR, applied by TCRdb to the PCR reads, yields one record per CDR3 protein. The sample shows roughly 17,000 distinct CDR3 sequences, roughly half of them seen only once. Concerning this clonotype itself: No antigen is known for it.

Sample treatment: approximately 9-day PBMC culture with coronavirus spike peptide pools or control peptides (ViraFEST assay). The culture of more than 1.5 million PBMCs per well included 9.5 to 10 IU/ml IL-2 and around 10 ug/ml peptide pools. The study's findings and limits: In median terms, SARS-CoV-2-reactive clonotypes went from roughly 21 to 40, a nonsignificant rise.

The V and J genes are TRBV30 and TRBJ1-1; D remains ambiguous. The sequenced sample was CD4+ T cells from blood, cultured in vitro. The TCR originated in a human donor who had recovered from COVID-19. CDR3 amino acids: CAWTPGSMAQAFF. As DNA, the CDR3 is TGTGCCTGGACACCAGGCAGTATGGCTCAAGCTTTCTTT.